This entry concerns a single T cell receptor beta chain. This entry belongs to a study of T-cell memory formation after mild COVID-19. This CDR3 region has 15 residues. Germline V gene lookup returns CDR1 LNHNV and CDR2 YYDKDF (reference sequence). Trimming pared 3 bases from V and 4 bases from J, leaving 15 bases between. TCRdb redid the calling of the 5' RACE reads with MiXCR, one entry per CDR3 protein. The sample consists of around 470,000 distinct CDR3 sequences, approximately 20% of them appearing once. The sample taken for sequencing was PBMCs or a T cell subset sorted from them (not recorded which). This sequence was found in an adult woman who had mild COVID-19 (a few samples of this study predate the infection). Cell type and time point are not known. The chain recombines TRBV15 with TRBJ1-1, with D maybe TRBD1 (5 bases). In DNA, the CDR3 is TGTGCCACCAGCAGGGATAGGGGATCGGGCACTGAAGCTTTCTTT. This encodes CATSRDRGSGTEAFF.